This T cell receptor (beta chain) was found in a study of blood T cells in healthy people across ages. In this sample, this clonotype turned up a few times. The V gene lost 6 bases and the J gene lost 2 bases, with 12 bases spanning the gap. The CDR3 length is 14 residues. Germline-derived CDR1 and CDR2 are SNHLY and FYNNEI. A J-beta primer mix and a sample-barcoded 5' primer were used in a second PCR of roughly 6 to 12 cycles. Each CDR3 protein is one row after TCRdb ran MiXCR on the 5' RACE reads. The table shows fewer than 900,000 distinct CDR3 sequences, with about 34% occurring only once. The clonotype was recovered from a man between 18 and 35 years old in good health. Input material: blood. V gene TRBV2 combines with J gene TRBJ2-3; D is possibly TRBD1 (5 bases). The CDR3 DNA reads TGTGCCAGCAGGCAGGGATTTTCCACAGATACGCAGTATTTT. Its translation is CASRQGFSTDTQYF.